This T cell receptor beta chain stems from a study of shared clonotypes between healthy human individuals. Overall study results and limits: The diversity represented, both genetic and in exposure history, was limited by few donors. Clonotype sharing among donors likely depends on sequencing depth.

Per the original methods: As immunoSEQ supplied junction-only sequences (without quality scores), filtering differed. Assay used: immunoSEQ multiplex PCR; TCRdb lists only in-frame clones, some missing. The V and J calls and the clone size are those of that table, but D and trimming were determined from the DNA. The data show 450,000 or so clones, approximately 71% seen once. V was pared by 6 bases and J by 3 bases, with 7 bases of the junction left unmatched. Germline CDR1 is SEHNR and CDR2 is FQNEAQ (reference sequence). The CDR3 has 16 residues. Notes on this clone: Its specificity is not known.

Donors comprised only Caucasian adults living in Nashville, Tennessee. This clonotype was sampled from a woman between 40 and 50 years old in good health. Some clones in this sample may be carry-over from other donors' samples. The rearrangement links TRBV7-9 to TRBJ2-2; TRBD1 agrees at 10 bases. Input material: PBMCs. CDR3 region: CASSPADRGYTGELFF. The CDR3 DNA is TGTGCCAGCAGTCCAGCGGACAGGGGGTACACCGGGGAGCTGTTTTTT.